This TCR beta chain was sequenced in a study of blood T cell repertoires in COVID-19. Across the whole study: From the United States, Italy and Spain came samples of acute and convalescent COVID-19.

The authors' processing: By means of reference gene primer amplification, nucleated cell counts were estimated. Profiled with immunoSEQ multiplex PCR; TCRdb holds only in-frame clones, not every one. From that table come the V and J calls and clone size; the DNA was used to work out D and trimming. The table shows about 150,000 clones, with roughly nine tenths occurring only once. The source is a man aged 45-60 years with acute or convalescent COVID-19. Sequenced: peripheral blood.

CDR3 residues: CASSMTGWGTEAFF. The CDR3, as DNA: TGTGCCAGTAGTATGACAGGATGGGGCACTGAAGCTTTCTTT. J is TRBJ1-1 and V is TRBV19, with D possibly TRBD1 on 6 matching bases. The CDR3 length is 14 residues. Germline lookup yields CDR1 LNHDA and CDR2 SQIVND (reference sequence). Trimming took 3 bases from V and 4 from J, leaving 12 bases between them.